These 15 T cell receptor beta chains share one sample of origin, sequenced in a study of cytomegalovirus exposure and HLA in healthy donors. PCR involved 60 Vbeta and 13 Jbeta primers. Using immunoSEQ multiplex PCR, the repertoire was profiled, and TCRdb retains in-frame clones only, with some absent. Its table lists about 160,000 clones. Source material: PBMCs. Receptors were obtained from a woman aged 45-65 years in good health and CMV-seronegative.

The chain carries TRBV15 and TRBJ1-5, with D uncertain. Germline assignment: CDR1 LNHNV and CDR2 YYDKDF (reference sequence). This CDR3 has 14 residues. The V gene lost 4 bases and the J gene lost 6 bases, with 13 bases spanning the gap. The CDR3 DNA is TGTGCCACCAGCACCGGAAACGGAGGTCAGCCCCAGCATTTT. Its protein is CATSTGNGGQPQHF.

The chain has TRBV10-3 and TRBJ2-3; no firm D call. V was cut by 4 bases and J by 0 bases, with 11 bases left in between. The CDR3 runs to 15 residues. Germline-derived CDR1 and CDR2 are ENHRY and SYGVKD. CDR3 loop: CAISAGGLSTDTQYF. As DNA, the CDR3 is TGTGCCATCAGTGCCGGCGGTTTGAGCACAGATACGCAGTATTTT.

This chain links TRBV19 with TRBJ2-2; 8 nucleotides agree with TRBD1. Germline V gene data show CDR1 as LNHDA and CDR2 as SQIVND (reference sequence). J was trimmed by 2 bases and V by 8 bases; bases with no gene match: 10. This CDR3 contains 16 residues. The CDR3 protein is CASLRNRGFNTGELFF. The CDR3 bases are TGTGCCAGTTTAAGAAACAGGGGGTTTAACACCGGGGAGCTGTTTTTT.

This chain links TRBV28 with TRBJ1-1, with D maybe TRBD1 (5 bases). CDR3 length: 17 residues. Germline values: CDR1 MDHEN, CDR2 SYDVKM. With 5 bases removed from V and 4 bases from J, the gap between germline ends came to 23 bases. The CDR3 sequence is CASSPPGGGVDGTEAFF. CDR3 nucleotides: TGTGCCAGCAGTCCCCCTGGTGGGGGGGTGGATGGCACTGAAGCTTTCTTT.

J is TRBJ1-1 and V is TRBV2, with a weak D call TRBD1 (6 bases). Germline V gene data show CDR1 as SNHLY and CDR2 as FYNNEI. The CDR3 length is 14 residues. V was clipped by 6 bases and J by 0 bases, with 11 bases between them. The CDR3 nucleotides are TGTGCCAGCAGGAGGGGGGGAATGAACACTGAAGCTTTCTTT. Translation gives CASRRGGMNTEAFF. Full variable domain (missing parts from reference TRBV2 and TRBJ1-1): EPEVTQTPSHQVTQMGQEVILRCVPISNHLYFYWYRQILGQKVEFLVSFYNNEISEKSEIFDDQFSVERPDGSNFTLKIRSTKLEDSAMYFCASRRGGMNTEAFFGQGTRLTVV.

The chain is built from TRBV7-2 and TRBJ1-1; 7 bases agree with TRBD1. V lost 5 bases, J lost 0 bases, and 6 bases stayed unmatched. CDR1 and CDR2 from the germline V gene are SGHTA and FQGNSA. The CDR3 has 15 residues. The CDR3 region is CASSPQTGLNTEAFF. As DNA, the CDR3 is TGTGCCAGCAGCCCCCAGACAGGGTTGAACACTGAAGCTTTCTTT.

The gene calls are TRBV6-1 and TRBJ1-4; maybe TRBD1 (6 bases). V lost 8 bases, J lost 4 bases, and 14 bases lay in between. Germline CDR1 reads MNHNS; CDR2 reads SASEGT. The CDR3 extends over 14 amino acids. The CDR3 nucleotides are TGTGCCAGCCACATGGGGGCGGTTAATGAAAAACTGTTTTTT. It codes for CASHMGAVNEKLFF.

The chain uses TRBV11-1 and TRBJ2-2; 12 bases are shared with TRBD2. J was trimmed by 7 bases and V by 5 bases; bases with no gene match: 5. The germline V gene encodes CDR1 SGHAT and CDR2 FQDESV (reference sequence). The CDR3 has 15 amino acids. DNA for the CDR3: TGTGCCAGCAGCCTACTAGCGGGAGGCGTCGGGGAGCTGTTTTTT. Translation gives CASSLLAGGVGELFF.

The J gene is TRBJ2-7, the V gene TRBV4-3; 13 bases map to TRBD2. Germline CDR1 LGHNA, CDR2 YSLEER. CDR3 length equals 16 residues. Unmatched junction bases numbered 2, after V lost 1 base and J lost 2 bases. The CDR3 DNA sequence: TGCGCCAGCAGCCAAGGACTAGCGGGAGGAACCTACGAGCAGTACTTC. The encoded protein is CASSQGLAGGTYEQYF.

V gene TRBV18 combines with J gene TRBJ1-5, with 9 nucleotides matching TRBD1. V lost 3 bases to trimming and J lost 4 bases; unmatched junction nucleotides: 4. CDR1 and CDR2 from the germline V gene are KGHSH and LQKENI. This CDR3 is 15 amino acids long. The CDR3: CASSPPGTGNQPQHF. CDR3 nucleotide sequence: TGTGCCAGCTCACCTCCCGGGACAGGGAATCAGCCCCAGCATTTT.

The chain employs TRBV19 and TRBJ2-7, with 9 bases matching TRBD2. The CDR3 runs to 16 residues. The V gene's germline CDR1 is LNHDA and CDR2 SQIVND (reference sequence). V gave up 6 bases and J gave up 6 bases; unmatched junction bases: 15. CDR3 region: CASRVMAGGPTLEQYF. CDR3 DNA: TGTGCCAGTAGAGTAATGGCGGGAGGGCCGACCCTCGAGCAGTACTTC.

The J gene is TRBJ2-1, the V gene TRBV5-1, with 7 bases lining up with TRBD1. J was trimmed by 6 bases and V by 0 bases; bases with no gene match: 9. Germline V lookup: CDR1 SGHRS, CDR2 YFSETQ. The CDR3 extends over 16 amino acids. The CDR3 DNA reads TGCGCCAGCAGCTTGGGACAGGGATTAATTATCAATGAGCAGTTCTTC. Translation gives CASSLGQGLIINEQFF.

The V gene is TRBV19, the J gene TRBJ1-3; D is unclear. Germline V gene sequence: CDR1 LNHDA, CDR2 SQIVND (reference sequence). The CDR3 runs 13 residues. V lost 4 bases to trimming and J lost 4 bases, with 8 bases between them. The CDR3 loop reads CASSTEAGNTIYF. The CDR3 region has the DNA TGTGCCAGTAGTACGGAGGCAGGAAACACCATATATTTT.

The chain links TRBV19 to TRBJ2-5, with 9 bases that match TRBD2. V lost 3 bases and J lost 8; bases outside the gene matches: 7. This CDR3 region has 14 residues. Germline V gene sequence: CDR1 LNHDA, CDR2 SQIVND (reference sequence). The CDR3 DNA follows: TGTGCCAGTAGTATTCAGCGGGGGGAATCCACCCAGTACTTC. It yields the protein CASSIQRGESTQYF.

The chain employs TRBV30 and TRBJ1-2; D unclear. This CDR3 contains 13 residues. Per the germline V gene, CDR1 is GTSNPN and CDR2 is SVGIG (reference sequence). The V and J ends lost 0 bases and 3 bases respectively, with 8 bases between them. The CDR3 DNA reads TGTGCCTGGAGTGTATCGGGAGACTATGGCTACACCTTC. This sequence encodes CAWSVSGDYGYTF.